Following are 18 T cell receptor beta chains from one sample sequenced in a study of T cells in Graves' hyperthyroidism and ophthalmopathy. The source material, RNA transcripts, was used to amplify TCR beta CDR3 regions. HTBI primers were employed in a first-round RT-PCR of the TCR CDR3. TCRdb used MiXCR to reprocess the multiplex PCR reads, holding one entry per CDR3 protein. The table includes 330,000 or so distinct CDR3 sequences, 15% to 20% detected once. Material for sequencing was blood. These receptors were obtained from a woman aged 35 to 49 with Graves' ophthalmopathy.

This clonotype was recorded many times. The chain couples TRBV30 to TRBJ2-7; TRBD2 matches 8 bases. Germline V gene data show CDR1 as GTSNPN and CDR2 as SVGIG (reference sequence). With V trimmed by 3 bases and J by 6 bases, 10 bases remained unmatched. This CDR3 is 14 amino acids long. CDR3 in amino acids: CAWRRPGTRGEQYF. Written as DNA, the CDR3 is TGTGCCTGGAGACGACCCGGGACTAGAGGCGAGCAGTACTTC.

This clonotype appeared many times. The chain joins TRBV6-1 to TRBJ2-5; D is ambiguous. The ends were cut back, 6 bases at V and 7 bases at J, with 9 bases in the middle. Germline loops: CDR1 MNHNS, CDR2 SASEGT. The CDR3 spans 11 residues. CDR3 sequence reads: CASRRSGTQYF. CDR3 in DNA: TGTGCCAGCAGGCGGTCCGGGACCCAGTACTTC.

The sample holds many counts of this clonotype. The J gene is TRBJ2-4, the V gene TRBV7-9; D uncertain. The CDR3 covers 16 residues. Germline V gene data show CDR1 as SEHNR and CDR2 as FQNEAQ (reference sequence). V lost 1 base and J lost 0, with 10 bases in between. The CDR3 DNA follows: TGTGCCAGCAGCTTAGGTAGCTCGCTAGCCAAAAACATTCAGTACTTC. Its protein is CASSLGSSLAKNIQYF. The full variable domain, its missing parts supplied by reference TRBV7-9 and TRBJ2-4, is DTGVSQNPRHKITKRGQNVTFRCDPISEHNRLYWYRQTLGQGPEFLTYFQNEAQLEKSRLLSDRFSAERPKGSFSTLEIQRTEQGDSAMYLCASSLGSSLAKNIQYFGAGTRLSVL.

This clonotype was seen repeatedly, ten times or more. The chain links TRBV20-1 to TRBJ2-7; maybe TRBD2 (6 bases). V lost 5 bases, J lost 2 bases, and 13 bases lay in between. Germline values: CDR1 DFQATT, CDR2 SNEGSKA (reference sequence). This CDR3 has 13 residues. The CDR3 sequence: CSAPREDAYEQYF. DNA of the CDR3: TGCAGTGCTCCCAGGGAGGACGCCTACGAGCAGTACTTC.

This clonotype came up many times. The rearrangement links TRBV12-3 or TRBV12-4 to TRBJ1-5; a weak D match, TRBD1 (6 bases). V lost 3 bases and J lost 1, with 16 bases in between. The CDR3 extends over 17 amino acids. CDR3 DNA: TGTGCCAGCAGTTTTAGGGGGTTAACTATGAGCAATCAGCCCCAGCATTTT. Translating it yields CASSFRGLTMSNQPQHF.

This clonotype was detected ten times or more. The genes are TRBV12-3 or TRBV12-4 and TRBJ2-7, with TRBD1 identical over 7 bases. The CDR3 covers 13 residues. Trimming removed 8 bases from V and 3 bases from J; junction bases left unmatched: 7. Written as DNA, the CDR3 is TGTGCCAGCCGAACAGGGGCGAGCTACGAGCAGTACTTC. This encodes CASRTGASYEQYF.

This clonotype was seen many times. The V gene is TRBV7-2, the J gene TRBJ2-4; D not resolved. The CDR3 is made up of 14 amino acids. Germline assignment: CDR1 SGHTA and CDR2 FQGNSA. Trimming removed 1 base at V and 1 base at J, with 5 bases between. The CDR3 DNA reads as TGTGCCAGCAGCTTAGTGTGGGCCAAAAACATTCAGTACTTC. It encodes CASSLVWAKNIQYF.

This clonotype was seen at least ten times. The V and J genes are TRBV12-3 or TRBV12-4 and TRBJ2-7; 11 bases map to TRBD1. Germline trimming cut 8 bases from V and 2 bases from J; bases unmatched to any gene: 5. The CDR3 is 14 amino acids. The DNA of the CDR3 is TGTGCCAGCTCACCGGGACAGGGGGCCTACGAGCAGTACTTC. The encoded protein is CASSPGQGAYEQYF.

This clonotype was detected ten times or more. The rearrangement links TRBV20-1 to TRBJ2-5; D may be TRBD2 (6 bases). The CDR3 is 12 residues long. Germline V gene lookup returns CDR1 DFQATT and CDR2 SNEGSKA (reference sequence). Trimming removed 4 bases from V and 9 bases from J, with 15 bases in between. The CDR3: CSATPGLSAQYF. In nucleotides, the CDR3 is TGCAGTGCTACCCCGGGACTGTCGGCCCAGTACTTC.

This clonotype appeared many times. CDR3 sequence (DNA): TGTGCCAGCCCCGGACAGGGGAACACCGGGGAGCTGTTTTTT. Amino acid sequence: CASPGQGNTGELFF. The chain employs TRBV11-2 and TRBJ2-2, with 8 nucleotides matching TRBD1. This CDR3 spans 14 amino acids. J was trimmed by 1 base and V by 8 bases; bases with no gene match: 3. Per germline, CDR1 SGHAT and CDR2 FQNNGV.

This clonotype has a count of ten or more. CDR3 bases: TGCAGCGCTACCGGGACAGTGAACACCGGGGAGCTGTTTTTT. Protein: CSATGTVNTGELFF. The V gene is TRBV29-1, the J gene TRBJ2-2; the match to TRBD1 covers 7 bases. The CDR3 runs to 14 residues. After removal of 7 bases from V and 1 base from J, the junction contained 6 bases not matched to a gene. Germline V gene data show CDR1 as SQVTM and CDR2 as ANQGSEA.

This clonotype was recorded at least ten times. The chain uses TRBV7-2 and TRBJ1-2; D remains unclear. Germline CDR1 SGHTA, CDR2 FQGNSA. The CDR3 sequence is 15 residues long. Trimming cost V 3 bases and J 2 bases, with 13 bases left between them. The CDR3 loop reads CASSLTPSSNYGYTF. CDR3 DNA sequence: TGTGCCAGCAGCTTGACCCCTAGCAGCAACTATGGCTACACCTTC.

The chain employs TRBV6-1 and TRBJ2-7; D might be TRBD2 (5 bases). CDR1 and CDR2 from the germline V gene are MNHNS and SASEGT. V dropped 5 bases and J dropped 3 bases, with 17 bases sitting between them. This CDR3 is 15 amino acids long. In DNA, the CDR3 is TGTGCCAGCAGTCCTGGATACGGGATCATCTACGAGCAGTACTTC. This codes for CASSPGYGIIYEQYF.

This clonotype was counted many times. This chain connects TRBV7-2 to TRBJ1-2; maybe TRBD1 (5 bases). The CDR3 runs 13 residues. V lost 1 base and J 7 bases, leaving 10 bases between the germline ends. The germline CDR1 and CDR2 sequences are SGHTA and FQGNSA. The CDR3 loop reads CASSLGGFGGYTF. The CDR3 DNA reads TGTGCCAGCAGCTTAGGGGGGTTTGGTGGCTACACCTTC.

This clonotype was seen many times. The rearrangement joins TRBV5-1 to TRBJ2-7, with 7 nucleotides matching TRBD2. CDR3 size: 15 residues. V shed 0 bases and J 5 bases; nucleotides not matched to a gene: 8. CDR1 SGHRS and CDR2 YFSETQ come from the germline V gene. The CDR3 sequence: CASSLGGGNVNEQYF. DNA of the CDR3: TGCGCCAGCAGCTTGGGGGGGGGAAATGTAAACGAGCAGTACTTC.

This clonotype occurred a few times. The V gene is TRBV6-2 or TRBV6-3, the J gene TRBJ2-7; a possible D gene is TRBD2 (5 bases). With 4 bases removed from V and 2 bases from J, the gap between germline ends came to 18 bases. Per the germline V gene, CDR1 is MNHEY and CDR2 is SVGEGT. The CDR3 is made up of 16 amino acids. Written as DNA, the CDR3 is TGTGCCAGCAGTTTTGGAGACGTGGGCGGGCCCTACGAGCAGTACTTC. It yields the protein CASSFGDVGGPYEQYF.

CDR3 amino acids: CASSPPPRGNTGELFF. For the CDR3, the DNA is TGTGCCAGCAGCCCCCCCCCGCGGGGGAACACCGGGGAGCTGTTTTTT. The chain joins TRBV4-2 to TRBJ2-2; possibly TRBD2 for D (6 bases). CDR1 is LGHNA, CDR2 YNFKEQ, per germline. The ends were cut back, 4 bases at V and 1 base at J, with 13 bases in the middle. The CDR3 runs to 16 residues.

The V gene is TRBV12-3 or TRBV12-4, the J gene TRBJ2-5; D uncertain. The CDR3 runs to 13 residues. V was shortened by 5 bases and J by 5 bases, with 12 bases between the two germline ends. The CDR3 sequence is CASSRAWRETQYF. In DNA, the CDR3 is TGTGCCAGCAGTCGAGCCTGGCGGGAGACCCAGTACTTC.